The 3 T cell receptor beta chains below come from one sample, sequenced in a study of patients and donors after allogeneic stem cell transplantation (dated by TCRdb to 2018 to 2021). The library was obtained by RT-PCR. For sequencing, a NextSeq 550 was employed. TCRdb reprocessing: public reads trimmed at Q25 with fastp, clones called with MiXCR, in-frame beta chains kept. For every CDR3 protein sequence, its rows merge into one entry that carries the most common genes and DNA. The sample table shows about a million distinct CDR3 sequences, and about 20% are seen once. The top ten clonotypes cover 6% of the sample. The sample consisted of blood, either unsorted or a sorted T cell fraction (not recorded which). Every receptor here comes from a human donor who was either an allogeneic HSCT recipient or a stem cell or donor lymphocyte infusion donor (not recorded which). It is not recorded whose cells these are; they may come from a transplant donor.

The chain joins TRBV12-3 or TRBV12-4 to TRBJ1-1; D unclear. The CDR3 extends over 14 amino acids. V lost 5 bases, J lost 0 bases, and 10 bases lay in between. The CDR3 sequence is CASSTSPMNTEAFF. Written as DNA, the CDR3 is TGTGCCAGCAGTACCAGTCCCATGAACACTGAAGCTTTCTTT.

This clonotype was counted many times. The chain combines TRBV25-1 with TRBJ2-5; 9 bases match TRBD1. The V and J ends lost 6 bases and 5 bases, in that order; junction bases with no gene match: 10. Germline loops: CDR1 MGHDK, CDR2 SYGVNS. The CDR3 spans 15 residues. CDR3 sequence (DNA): TGTGCCAGCAGGGAAAGACAGGGGGTGAGGGAGACCCAGTACTTC. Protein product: CASRERQGVRETQYF.

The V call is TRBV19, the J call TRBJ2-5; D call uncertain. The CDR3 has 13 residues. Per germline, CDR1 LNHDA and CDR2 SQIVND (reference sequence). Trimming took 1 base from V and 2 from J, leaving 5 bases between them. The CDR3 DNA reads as TGTGCCAGTAGTATAGCGGGTCAAGAGACCCAGTACTTC. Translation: CASSIAGQETQYF.